The clone carrying this T cell receptor beta chain was counted many times. Its specificity is unknown. For Graves' hyperthyroidism to be stable, ophthalmopathy could not progress within 18 months. Patients having uncontrolled infection, another autoimmune disease, pregnancy or lactation were not included. Amplified TCR beta CDR3 regions came from RNA transcripts. The TCR CDR3 first-round RT-PCR relied on the HTBI primer set. From the multiplex PCR reads, TCRdb called clonotypes with MiXCR, one entry per CDR3 protein. The sample has 250,000 to 300,000 distinct CDR3 sequences, about an eighth seen once; the top ten hold approximately 7.9%. The data were obtained in a study of T cells in Graves' hyperthyroidism and ophthalmopathy. Findings and limits, study-wide: In the blood, most expanded thyroid clonotypes above 0.001 appeared as well.

The V gene lost 7 bases and the J gene lost 6 bases, with 9 bases spanning the gap. From germline, CDR1 is MDHEN and CDR2 SYDVKM. The CDR3 is 11 amino acids. Source material: blood. The V gene is TRBV28, the J gene TRBJ1-2; D gene unclear. The receptor was derived from a woman between 40 and 50 years old with Graves' hyperthyroidism. In DNA, the CDR3 is TGTGCCAGCACCAACGTTCATGGCTACACCTTC. Its translation: CASTNVHGYTF.